This TCR beta chain was obtained from a study of identical twins. Each CDR3 protein is one row after TCRdb ran MiXCR on the 5' RACE reads. The sample consists of about 240,000 distinct CDR3 sequences, approximately 10% of them appearing once. Germline trimming cut 5 bases from V and 7 bases from J; bases unmatched to any gene: 17. The CDR3 totals 16 residues. Findings and caveats of the study: Insertions ran lower in abundant cord blood beta clonotypes, though not in memory repertoires. Out-of-frame beta sequences exhibited a weaker degree of excess twin sharing.

Notes on this clonotype: What it binds is not known.

Sequenced sample: memory T cells sorted from blood. The sequence derives from a man aged 50-60 years in good health. The gene calls are TRBV12-3 or TRBV12-4 and TRBJ2-7; 7 bases map to TRBD2. CDR3 amino acids: CASSMLFLSTGGEQYF. The CDR3 coding sequence is TGTGCCAGCAGTATGCTGTTTCTGTCCACCGGGGGGGAGCAGTACTTC.